The source of this T cell receptor beta chain is a study of identical twins (dated by TCRdb to about 2016). With regard to the full study: TCR alpha and beta repertoires from monozygotic twins, unrelated adults of various ages and cord blood were deep-sequenced to test whether fetal clonotypes persist. To rule out contamination, the twin experiments were replicated at different times with different library preparation protocols.

From its cysteine to its phenylalanine, the CDR3 spans 17 amino acids. The DNA shown is the 51-base CDR3, in frame from base 1. For CDR1 and CDR2, the germline V gene lists SGHTA and FQGTGA. At the junction V is shortened by 2 bases and J by 2 bases; bases outside the gene matches: 2. Receptor amplification or capture employed 5' RACE. Sequencing used an Illumina HiSeq 2000. A universal primer binding site was introduced by template switching, and a unique molecular identifier was present in the final cDNA, enabling accurate counting of TCR cDNA molecules. Specific primers in the conserved constant-segment region were used to synthesize first-strand cDNA for TCR alpha and beta chains. To control for contamination, each cDNA library was double barcoded with a SMART-Mk sample barcode plus Illumina barcodes. Two successive PCR steps introduced TruSeq adapter sequences along with Illumina sample barcodes. The Illumina HiSeq platform was used with custom primers to sequence TCR alpha and beta cDNA libraries. From the authors' description of their analysis: MiGEC processed the raw reads to extract unique molecular identifiers, while MiXCR was used to determine the CDR3 positions. Recombination models were inferred per individual with the repgenHMM and IGoR tools using an EM algorithm. Shared clonotype analysis was performed with the tcR package in R, normalizing sharing by the product of cloneset sizes. To study raw recombination free of thymic and clonal selection effects, out-of-frame nonproductive sequences were analyzed. TCRdb reanalyzed the raw reads on its own, using fastp at Q25 for trimming and MiXCR for clone calling, and kept in-frame beta chains. Duplicate CDR3 protein sequences are folded into a single record with the most common DNA and genes. For this entry, the V and J calls and clone size follow TCRdb and not the study's own pipeline. The sample table shows roughly 290,000 distinct CDR3 sequences, and roughly 10% are seen once. The ten largest clones take up 5.5% to 9% of the sample.

This clonotype was recorded at least ten times. Its antigen remains undetermined. Base qualities were left out, and no much larger clone turns up one base away. All donors were healthy Caucasians. The twin cohort consisted of three pairs of female monozygotic twins, all aged roughly 18 to 29 years. Positive isolation kits from Invitrogen were used to isolate the CD4+ and CD8+ T cell populations. The full study reports these points: Abundant cord blood beta clonotypes had fewer insertions, young adult naive repertoires showed a similar but weaker trend, and memory repertoires showed no such trend. The excess sharing between twins in beta out-of-frame sequences was weaker because fewer shared sequences reduced the signal-to-noise ratio. Compared with coincidental sharing between unrelated individuals, an excess of low generation-probability sequences was observed among out-of-frame TCR alpha sequences shared between twins. Because the same donors could not be followed over many years, the conclusions relied on cross-sectional statistical analysis. Zero-insertion analyses could be partly confounded by invariant T cells such as MAIT and iNKT, though diverse VJ usage argued against such confounding for most clonotypes. Out-of-frame TCR alpha sharing in monozygotic twins was systematically underestimated by recombination models, whereas sharing between unrelated individuals was in agreement with the recombination models.

This sample also appeared in a second study, on yellow fever vaccine responses in identical twins. In that second paper, the authors write: The authors reported that the T cell response to vaccination in identical twins appeared partly convergent and partly personalized. In identical twins, the study followed T cell clones that responded to the vaccine with precision.

Specimen: CD8+ T cells sorted from blood. The receptor was derived from a woman aged 18-29 years in good health. This receptor chain uses TRBV7-3 and TRBJ2-1, and 14 junctional nucleotides match TRBD2. The DNA is as follows: TGTGCCAGCAGCTTAGGACTAGCGGGGGGTCCCTACAATGAGCAGTTCTTC. Its translation reads: CASSLGLAGGPYNEQFF.